This T cell receptor beta chain is drawn from a study of shared clonotypes between healthy human individuals. Study-level points and caveats: Incompleteness in sorted-subset sequencing, despite large depth, was shown by rarefaction. Sequencing depth was a factor that was expected to affect clonotype sharing among donors.

With respect to this clone: The antigen remains undetermined.

The CDR3 is made up of 14 amino acids. CDR1 MNHEY and CDR2 SVGAGI come from the germline V gene. Trimming left V 5 bases short and J 3 bases short, with 11 bases between. The assay was immunoSEQ multiplex PCR, and TCRdb's table has in-frame clones only and misses some. The profile covers around 690,000 clones, with about 90% appearing a single time and approximately 35% taken by the ten largest. This rearrangement joins TRBV6-5 to TRBJ2-1; the D is unclear. This TCR was recovered from a man in his late teens or twenties in good health. Some clones in this sample may be carry-over from other donors' samples. Source material: memory CD8+ T cells from PBMCs. Subset defined: CD45RO+ cells pooled with CCR7-negative TemRA cells. The CDR3 bases are TGTGCCAGCAGTCCCGGACGGGTCTACAATGAGCAGTTCTTC. Translation: CASSPGRVYNEQFF.